The next 31 T cell receptor beta chains were all read from a single sample in a study of post-analysis software for immune sequencing data. Study-wide findings and caveats: Patients had higher frequencies than controls of roughly five TRBV segments, including TRBV5-6, TRBV5-1 and TRBV20-1.

No antigen has been assigned to these receptors. The TCR beta cDNA libraries contained unique molecular identifiers. TCRdb analysed the PCR reads with MiXCR anew, one entry per CDR3 protein. Found here are more than 450,000 distinct CDR3 sequences, 44% of them singletons; the top ten hold approximately 1.7%. The sample was blood. These receptors were taken from a girl aged 10 to 17 with multiple sclerosis.

There are a few counts of this clonotype. This sequence joins TRBV4-1 and TRBJ2-1, with D possibly matching TRBD2 (5 bases). CDR3 size: 13 residues. CDR1 is MGHRA and CDR2 is YSYEKL in the germline V gene. Trimming took 6 bases from V and 15 from J, leaving 21 bases between them. CDR3 nucleotides: TGCGCCAGCAGACTAGGCCCCCTTACTCCCGCGTTCTTC. This encodes CASRLGPLTPAFF.

The chain recombines TRBV7-9 with TRBJ2-7, with no clear D. The J call could be wrong; TRBJ2-5 is a better fit for the DNA end. Germline-derived CDR1 and CDR2 are SEHNR and FQNEAQ (reference sequence). This CDR3 is built from 12 residues. In nucleotides, the CDR3 is TGTGCCAGCACCTATAGGACCGAGACCCAGTACTTC. This codes for CASTYRTETQYF.

This clonotype has just a few counts. The genes are TRBV12-3 or TRBV12-4 and TRBJ2-4, with 8 bases that match TRBD1. This CDR3 region has 13 residues. Unmatched junction bases numbered 3, after V lost 2 bases and J lost 9 bases. The CDR3 sequence is CASSLTGGGIQYF. The CDR3 DNA sequence: TGTGCCAGCAGTTTAACAGGGGGAGGCATTCAGTACTTC.

The chain links TRBV20-1 to TRBJ2-1; D is unresolved. The CDR3 is made up of 16 amino acids. The V gene lost 3 bases and the J gene lost 1 base, with 16 bases spanning the gap. Germline loops: CDR1 DFQATT, CDR2 SNEGSKA (reference sequence). The chain's CDR3 is CSARHHLGVSYNEQFF. The CDR3 DNA reads TGCAGTGCTAGGCATCATTTAGGAGTTTCCTACAATGAGCAGTTCTTC.

The chain uses TRBV11-2 and TRBJ1-2, with 9 bases fitting TRBD1. The CDR3 extends over 14 amino acids. The trim removed 7 bases at V and 8 bases at J, leaving 11 bases unmatched. Germline loops: CDR1 SGHAT, CDR2 FQNNGV. CDR3 coding DNA: TGTGCCAGCACATATTGGGGACAGGGTACCGGCTACACCTTC. As protein: CASTYWGQGTGYTF.

This clonotype turned up a few times. The CDR3 DNA is TGTGCCAGCAGTGGGACAGAACTAGCCAAAAACATTCAGTACTTC. Its protein is CASSGTELAKNIQYF. The chain joins TRBV6-2 or TRBV6-3 to TRBJ2-4; 7 nucleotides agree with TRBD1. This CDR3 is 15 amino acids long. V was clipped by 5 bases and J by 0 bases; unmatched bases: 4. Germline CDR1 MNHEY, CDR2 SVGEGT.

This clonotype was seen a handful of times. The rearrangement links TRBV12-3 or TRBV12-4 to TRBJ2-7; D tentatively reads TRBD1 or TRBD2 (5 bases each). The ends were cut back, 6 bases at V and 2 bases at J, with 14 bases in the middle. The CDR3 has 14 amino acids. The DNA of the CDR3 is TGTGCCAGCAGCTCTTGGGGGATGACCTACGAGCAGTACTTC. Its translation is CASSSWGMTYEQYF.

The V gene is TRBV29-1, the J gene TRBJ2-5; D perhaps matches TRBD2 (7 bases). The CDR3 totals 15 residues. In germline, CDR1 is SQVTM, CDR2 ANQGSEA. The ends were cut back, 7 bases at V and 0 bases at J, with 18 bases in the middle. The CDR3 is CSAGGGGRYQETQYF. In nucleotides, the CDR3 is TGCAGCGCCGGAGGGGGGGGGCGGTACCAAGAGACCCAGTACTTC.

This clonotype was recorded a few times. The chain carries TRBV4-1 and TRBJ1-5; possible D gene TRBD1, 5 bases. Germline V gene sequence: CDR1 MGHRA, CDR2 YSYEKL. This CDR3 spans 15 amino acids. V lost 4 bases, J lost 4 bases, and 14 bases lay in between. CDR3: CASSPAGRENQPQHF. The CDR3, as DNA: TGCGCCAGCAGCCCCGCAGGGAGGGAGAATCAGCCCCAGCATTTT.

As for this clonotype: Sequence at one end of the junction differs from germline and may be a read error. The chain couples TRBV6-5 to TRBJ1-2; the D gene is possibly TRBD1 (6 bases). The CDR3 is 14 residues long. Per germline, CDR1 MNHEY and CDR2 SVGAGI. CDR3 residues: CASSFYRENYGYTF. DNA for the CDR3: TGTGCCAGCAGTTTTTACAGGGAAAACTACGGCTACACCTTC.

The V gene is TRBV6-5, the J gene TRBJ1-1; D is unclear. The CDR3 is made up of 14 amino acids. With 4 bases removed from V and 1 base from J, the gap between germline ends came to 10 bases. The germline CDR1 and CDR2 sequences are MNHEY and SVGAGI. CDR3 DNA: TGTGCCAGCAGTTCCCCAAGGGAGAACACTGAAGCTTTCTTT. Encoded protein: CASSSPRENTEAFF.

V is TRBV20-1 and J is TRBJ2-5; tentatively, D is TRBD1 or TRBD2 (5 bases each). The CDR3 has 13 amino acids. The germline V and J ends were trimmed by 6 bases and 3 bases, with 14 bases remaining between them. The germline gives CDR1 DFQATT, CDR2 SNEGSKA (reference sequence). CDR3 protein: CSAVGDGEETQYF. DNA of the CDR3: TGCAGTGCCGTGGGGGACGGCGAAGAGACCCAGTACTTC.

This clonotype appeared a few times. The rearrangement uses TRBV5-6 and TRBJ2-1; maybe TRBD2 (6 bases). V gave up 4 bases and J gave up 6 bases, with 14 bases separating them. Germline CDR1 SGHDT, CDR2 YYEEEE. The CDR3 contains 14 residues. CDR3 loop: CASSGEVRTNEQFF. The CDR3, as DNA: TGTGCCAGCAGCGGGGAGGTGCGGACCAATGAGCAGTTCTTC.

Many counts were recorded for this clonotype. DNA of the CDR3: TGTGCCAGCAGTCCACGGACGGCTGAAGCTTTCTTT. It yields the protein CASSPRTAEAFF. This chain joins TRBV12-3 or TRBV12-4 and TRBJ1-1; D not certain. The CDR3 is 12 amino acids. The V and J ends lost 5 bases and 6 bases respectively, with 10 bases between them.

This sequence joins TRBV4-1 and TRBJ2-4; D not certain. TRBJ2-5 matches the DNA end more closely, so the J call is doubtful. Germline V gene sequence: CDR1 MGHRA, CDR2 YSYEKL. The CDR3 covers 13 residues. The CDR3 bases are TGCGCCAGCAGCCAAGTTTTCGCAGAGACCCAGTACTTC. Its translation is CASSQVFAETQYF.

The chain uses TRBV29-1 and TRBJ1-1, with 10 nucleotides matching TRBD1. The CDR3 runs to 13 residues. In germline, CDR1 is SQVTM, CDR2 ANQGSEA. Trimming took 7 bases from V and 8 from J; bases not matched to a gene: 10. The CDR3 DNA sequence: TGCAGCGCTACGACAGGGGGCCCTGCGGAAGCTTTCTTT. Translated: CSATTGGPAEAFF. Full variable domain (rest looked up from reference TRBV29-1 and TRBJ1-1): SAVISQKPSRDICQRGTSLTIQCQVDSQVTMMFWYRQQPGQSLTLIATANQGSEATYESGFVIDKFPISRPNLTFSTLTVSNMSPEDSSIYLCSATTGGPAEAFFGQGTRLTVV.

V gene TRBV10-3 combines with J gene TRBJ2-4; D gene ambiguous. Germline CDR1 and CDR2: ENHRY and SYGVKD. V shed 4 bases and J shed 3 bases, with 7 bases lying between them. The CDR3 consists of 13 residues. The CDR3 region has the DNA TGTGCCATCAGTGCAGAGATCAAAAACATTCAGTACTTC. Encoded protein: CAISAEIKNIQYF.

The chain combines TRBV6-1 with TRBJ1-2; D is ambiguous. Trimming stripped 5 bases from V and 6 bases from J, with 10 bases between. Germline loops: CDR1 MNHNS, CDR2 SASEGT. The CDR3 loop spans 12 amino acids. The CDR3 coding sequence is TGTGCCAGCAGTCCCGGGCCCAATGGCTACACCTTC. Translation: CASSPGPNGYTF.

V gene TRBV10-3 combines with J gene TRBJ2-1; no clear D gene. The CDR3 spans 14 residues. Germline-derived CDR1 and CDR2 are ENHRY and SYGVKD. Trimming took 2 bases from V and 0 from J, leaving 5 bases between them. CDR3 region: CAISEPGSYNEQFF. In DNA, the CDR3 is TGTGCCATCAGTGAGCCGGGCTCCTACAATGAGCAGTTCTTC.

The rearrangement joins TRBV12-3 or TRBV12-4 to TRBJ2-3; D call uncertain. With 5 bases removed from V and 6 bases from J, the gap between germline ends came to 9 bases. This CDR3 region has 12 residues. This CDR3 reads CASSPQYDTQYF. DNA for the CDR3: TGTGCCAGCAGTCCGCAGTATGATACGCAGTATTTT.

This clonotype has more than one count but fewer than ten. J is TRBJ2-7 and V is TRBV11-2; D is perhaps TRBD1 (6 bases). This CDR3 spans 12 amino acids. V gave up 5 bases and J gave up 5 bases, with 10 bases separating them. Germline V CDR1 and CDR2: SGHAT, FQNNGV. The CDR3 DNA follows: TGTGCCAGCAGCCAGGGGCCCAACGAGCAGTACTTC. It codes for CASSQGPNEQYF.

The gene calls are TRBV20-1 and TRBJ2-3, with TRBD1 as a possible D gene (5 bases). The CDR3 spans 13 residues. CDR1 is DFQATT, CDR2 SNEGSKA, per germline (reference sequence). V lost 4 bases to trimming and J lost 6 bases, with 14 bases between them. The CDR3 DNA is TGCAGTGCTACTTTGACAGTAGCTGATACGCAGTATTTT. This gives the protein CSATLTVADTQYF.

The chain joins TRBV12-3 or TRBV12-4 to TRBJ2-4; TRBD2 might be the D (6 bases). The J call may be incorrect, as the DNA end agrees better with TRBJ2-5. This CDR3 contains 13 residues. For the CDR3, the DNA is TGTGCCAGCAGTCCTCAGAGGAGGGGGACCCAGTACTTC. It is translated as CASSPQRRGTQYF.

Only a few counts were recorded for this clonotype. The rearrangement links TRBV6-5 to TRBJ2-3, with 8 bases identical to TRBD1. CDR3 length equals 16 residues. J was trimmed by 3 bases and V by 0 bases; bases with no gene match: 5. Germline V gene lookup returns CDR1 MNHEY and CDR2 SVGAGI. CDR3 coding DNA: TGTGCCAGCAGTTACTCTCCGACAGGGGATACAGATACGCAGTATTTT. Translating it yields CASSYSPTGDTDTQYF.

This chain joins TRBV11-2 and TRBJ1-2; maybe TRBD1 (6 bases). The V gene lost 5 bases and the J gene lost 8 bases, with 21 bases spanning the gap. The germline V gene encodes CDR1 SGHAT and CDR2 FQNNGV. The CDR3 extends over 15 amino acids. The CDR3 sequence: CASSRLQGRPQGYTF. The CDR3 coding sequence is TGTGCCAGCAGCAGATTACAGGGTCGTCCTCAGGGCTACACCTTC. Full variable domain (outside the CDR3, taken from reference TRBV11-2 and TRBJ1-2): EAGVAQSPRYKIIEKRQSVAFWCNPISGHATLYWYQQILGQGPKLLIQFQNNGVVDDSQLPKDRFSAERLKGVDSTLKIQPAKLEDSAVYLCASSRLQGRPQGYTFGSGTRLTVV.

V and J are TRBV20-1 and TRBJ1-5; 9 bases match TRBD1. Germline V lookup: CDR1 DFQATT, CDR2 SNEGSKA (reference sequence). CDR3 size: 18 residues. Trimming cost V 0 bases and J 0 bases; bases outside gene matches: 9. CDR3 sequence (DNA): TGCAGTGCTAGAGAGGGACAGGGCCCTCTTTATAGCAATCAGCCCCAGCATTTT. It yields the protein CSAREGQGPLYSNQPQHF.

Only a few counts were recorded for this clonotype. CDR3: CASSQERGPLGAFF. As DNA, the CDR3 is TGCGCCAGCAGCCAAGAGAGAGGTCCACTGGGAGCTTTCTTT. The chain links TRBV4-1 to TRBJ1-1; D unresolved. V lost 0 bases and J 10 bases, leaving 15 bases between the germline ends. This CDR3 has 14 amino acids. Germline CDR1 and CDR2: MGHRA and YSYEKL.

The chain links TRBV6-1 to TRBJ2-5; unclear D gene. The DNA end lines up better with TRBJ2-1; the J call may be wrong. Per germline, CDR1 MNHNS and CDR2 SASEGT. The CDR3 consists of 13 residues. The CDR3 protein is CASSEGPQETQFF. For the CDR3, the DNA is TGTGCCAGCAGTGAAGGTCCCCAAGAGACCCAGTTCTTC.

The V and J genes are TRBV7-6 and TRBJ2-3; 10 nucleotides agree with TRBD2. Germline trimming cut 8 bases from V and 1 base from J; bases unmatched to any gene: 27. The CDR3 length is 22 residues. The germline V gene has CDR1 SGHVS and CDR2 FNYEAQ. CDR3 sequence reads: CASPIDSGGNLRGPICTDTQYF. As DNA, the CDR3 is TGTGCCAGCCCAATTGATAGCGGGGGGAACCTACGAGGCCCCATTTGCACAGATACGCAGTATTTT.

CDR3 region: CASSERRQTPYEQYF. In DNA form, the CDR3 reads TGTGCCAGCAGTGAGCGGAGGCAGACACCCTACGAGCAGTACTTC. The chain recombines TRBV6-1 with TRBJ2-7, with D maybe TRBD2 (5 bases). CDR1 and CDR2 from the germline V gene are MNHNS and SASEGT. V lost 3 bases, J lost 2 bases, and 14 bases lay in between. The length of the CDR3 is 15 residues.

The CDR3 reads CSASGGSSTDTQYF. The DNA of the CDR3 is TGCAGTGCTAGCGGGGGGTCCAGCACAGATACGCAGTATTTT. The V gene is TRBV20-1, the J gene TRBJ2-3, with 7 bases fitting TRBD2. Germline-derived CDR1 and CDR2 are DFQATT and SNEGSKA (reference sequence). There are 14 residues in the CDR3. V shed 3 bases, J shed 0 bases, and the junction held 3 bases outside the gene matches.